This T cell receptor beta chain stems from a study of a mutant IDH1 vaccine in newly diagnosed glioma. The germline gives CDR1 SGHRS, CDR2 YFSETQ. CDR3 length: 18 residues. V gave up 4 bases and J gave up 4 bases, with 23 bases separating them. Method: immunoSEQ multiplex PCR; TCRdb's copy keeps in-frame clones and lacks some. The sample lists 25,000 to 35,000 clones, approximately 86% seen once, with around 3% in the top ten. Time point denoted: week 5, during vaccination. The content of each vaccine dose was 300 ug of mutant IDH1 20-mer peptide, and topical imiquimod accompanied it. On this clone itself: Its antigen is still unknown.

This TCR derives from a middle-aged woman with glioma. Some clones in this sample may be carry-over from other donors' samples. The V and J genes are TRBV5-1 and TRBJ2-2, with TRBD2 as a possible D gene (5 bases). The material sequenced was peripheral blood mononuclear cells (PBMCs), taken from a glioma patient whose treatment included an IDH1 peptide vaccine. DNA of the CDR3: TGCGCCAGCAGCCCAAAGGTCCCCGGCGGACTTACCACCGGGGAGCTGTTTTTT. It yields the protein CASSPKVPGGLTTGELFF. The variable domain in full, completed from reference TRBV5-1 and TRBJ2-2, reads KAGVTQTPRYLIKTRGQQVTLSCSPISGHRSVSWYQQTPGQGLQFLFEYFSETQRNKGNFPGRFSGRQFSNSRSEMNVSTLELGDSALYLCASSPKVPGGLTTGELFFGEGSRLTVL.